Presented here are 27 T cell receptor beta chains from one specimen sequenced in a study of cytomegalovirus exposure and HLA in healthy donors. The PCR was carried out with 60 Vbeta primers and 13 Jbeta primers. Clones were read by immunoSEQ multiplex PCR, and TCRdb kept only the in-frame ones, dropping some. The sample lists 75,000 to 95,000 clones; over 65% were seen once. Source material: PBMCs. Every receptor here comes from a man aged 30-40 years in good health and CMV-seronegative.

This clone was found a few times. The chain has TRBV6-6 and TRBJ2-2; 7 nucleotides agree with TRBD1. Trimming at V came to 5 bases and at J to 1 base, leaving 7 bases not matched to a gene. Germline values: CDR1 MNHNY, CDR2 SVGAGI (reference sequence). This CDR3 comprises 16 residues. The CDR3 DNA is TGTGCCAGCAGTCCTCAGGGGGTCTGGAACACCGGGGAGCTGTTTTTT. Residues: CASSPQGVWNTGELFF.

The chain recombines TRBV29-1 with TRBJ2-3; 12 bases align to TRBD2. The CDR3 extends over 15 amino acids. V dropped 4 bases and J dropped 3; count of bases not matched to a gene: 5. The germline gives CDR1 SQVTM, CDR2 ANQGSEA. The CDR3 here is CSVAKLAGGTDTQYF. DNA for the CDR3: TGCAGCGTTGCAAAGCTAGCGGGGGGGACAGATACGCAGTATTTT.

CDR3 nucleotide sequence: TGTGCCAGCAGCTCGACAGGGAGTAAAGCTTTCTTT. It yields the protein CASSSTGSKAFF. V gene TRBV7-9 combines with J gene TRBJ1-1; TRBD1 matches at 7 bases. CDR1 is SEHNR and CDR2 is FQNEAQ in the germline V gene (reference sequence). V lost 4 bases to trimming and J lost 9 bases; unmatched junction nucleotides: 5. CDR3 size: 12 residues. The full variable domain, rest sourced from reference TRBV7-9 and TRBJ1-1, is DTGVSQNPRHKITKRGQNVTFRCDPISEHNRLYWYRQTLGQGPEFLTYFQNEAQLEKSRLLSDRFSAERPKGSFSTLEIQRTEQGDSAMYLCASSSTGSKAFFGQGTRLTVV.

This chain connects TRBV4-3 to TRBJ1-1; the D gene is possibly TRBD1 (5 bases). CDR3 length: 16 amino acids. Germline V gene lookup returns CDR1 LGHNA and CDR2 YSLEER. The ends were cut back, 0 bases at V and 6 bases at J, with 17 bases in the middle. The CDR3 spells CASSQDRWGINPEAFF. The CDR3 coding sequence is TGCGCCAGCAGCCAAGATCGGTGGGGCATCAACCCTGAAGCTTTCTTT.

This clone was recorded once. The rearrangement uses TRBV19 and TRBJ2-7; D is perhaps TRBD2 (6 bases). The CDR3 is 14 amino acids. Between the trimmed V and J ends, which lost 5 bases and 5 bases, there was a span of 16 bases. CDR1 and CDR2 (germline): LNHDA, SQIVND (reference sequence). The CDR3 reads CASSPRRETHEQYF. The CDR3, as DNA: TGTGCCAGTAGTCCCCGCCGGGAGACCCACGAGCAGTACTTC.

The genes are TRBV6-1 and TRBJ1-1; D is undetermined. The CDR3 sequence is 15 residues long. Germline V gives CDR1 MNHNS, CDR2 SASEGT. The V end was cut by 1 base, the J end by 4 bases, with 13 bases between. CDR3 residues: CASSEVWLEFTEAFF. The CDR3 nucleotides are TGTGCCAGCAGTGAAGTCTGGTTGGAGTTCACTGAAGCTTTCTTT.

The gene calls are TRBV6-4 and TRBJ1-2; 8 bases agree with TRBD1. V was pared by 2 bases and J by 7 bases, with 9 bases of the junction left unmatched. The germline V gene encodes CDR1 MRHNA and CDR2 SNTAGT. The CDR3 is made up of 15 amino acids. The CDR3 reads CASSDGAGGVGGYTF. DNA for the CDR3: TGTGCCAGCAGTGACGGGGCAGGGGGCGTTGGTGGCTACACCTTC.

This clone has more than one count but fewer than ten. One end of the junction varies from germline; a read error may be responsible. The rearrangement links TRBV6-1 to TRBJ2-1; a weak D match, TRBD2 (5 bases). CDR1 is MNHNS and CDR2 is SASEGT in the germline V gene. CDR3 length equals 13 residues. The DNA of the CDR3 is TGTGCCAGCAGTGAACCAGAGCGGACGGGTGTGATCTTC. Its protein product is CASSEPERTGVIF.

This chain joins TRBV25-1 and TRBJ2-1; 12 bases fit TRBD2. J lost 2 bases, V lost 3 bases, and 5 bases had no gene match. Germline V CDR1 and CDR2: MGHDK, SYGVNS. The length of the CDR3 is 17 residues. CDR3 in DNA: TGTGCCAGCAGTGAGATTCTAGCGGGGGGGACCTACAATGAGCAGTTCTTC. The encoded protein is CASSEILAGGTYNEQFF. The full variable domain, its missing parts supplied by reference TRBV25-1 and TRBJ2-1, is EADIYQTPRYLVIGTGKKITLECSQTMGHDKMYWYQQDPGMELHLIHYSYGVNSTEKGDLSSESTVSRIRTEHFPLTLESARPSHTSQYLCASSEILAGGTYNEQFFGPGTRLTVL.

This clone came up a few times. The J gene is TRBJ2-2, the V gene TRBV2; perhaps TRBD2 as D (5 bases). V was trimmed by 9 bases and J by 3 bases, leaving 11 bases between them. The germline CDR1 and CDR2 sequences are SNHLY and FYNNEI. This CDR3 is 13 amino acids long. The CDR3 DNA reads as TGTGCCAGGGGCCCAGCGGACACCGGGGAGCTGTTTTTT. It is translated as CARGPADTGELFF. The full variable domain, with the rest looked up from reference TRBV2 and TRBJ2-2, is EPEVTQTPSHQVTQMGQEVILRCVPISNHLYFYWYRQILGQKVEFLVSFYNNEISEKSEIFDDQFSVERPDGSNFTLKIRSTKLEDSAMYFCARGPADTGELFFGEGSRLTVL.

Turning to this clone: Other DNA sequences in the sample encode the same CDR3. The rearrangement links TRBV5-1 to TRBJ1-1, with D unresolved. CDR3 size: 13 residues. Germline CDR1 SGHRS, CDR2 YFSETQ. V shed 0 bases and J shed 3 bases, with 6 bases lying between them. CDR3 sequence: CASSLGGDTEAFF. CDR3 DNA sequence: TGCGCCAGCAGCTTGGGGGGAGACACTGAAGCTTTCTTT.

This clone was counted only a few times. This chain uses TRBV10-3 with TRBJ1-1; D perhaps matches TRBD1 (5 bases). Germline CDR1 is ENHRY and CDR2 is SYGVKD. Trimming took 6 bases from V and 2 from J, leaving 10 bases between them. The CDR3 sequence is 13 residues long. The CDR3 DNA reads TGTGCCATCAGCGATGACAGTAACACTGAAGCTTTCTTT. Translated: CAISDDSNTEAFF.

This chain connects TRBV6-4 to TRBJ2-7, with D perhaps TRBD1 (6 bases). There are 15 residues in the CDR3. Germline V gene data show CDR1 as MRHNA and CDR2 as SNTAGT. Trimming took off 4 bases at V and 7 bases at J, with 20 bases between the two ends. For the CDR3, the DNA is TGTGCCAGCAGTGCCAGGCCAGGGGTAGGTTGGGAGCAGTACTTC. It yields the protein CASSARPGVGWEQYF.

V gene TRBV10-2 combines with J gene TRBJ1-5, with D tentatively TRBD1 (5 bases). Trimming shortened V by 6 bases and J by 3 bases, and 12 bases separated the two germline ends. The germline gives CDR1 WSHSY, CDR2 SAAADI. This CDR3 contains 14 residues. The CDR3 sequence is CASSLAGDNQPQHF. CDR3 nucleotide sequence: TGCGCCAGCAGCCTTGCGGGGGACAATCAGCCCCAGCATTTT.

This clone turned up a few times. V usage is TRBV30 and J usage is TRBJ2-3; D is uncertain. V was clipped by 2 bases and J by 4 bases, with 4 bases between them. The CDR3 is made up of 11 amino acids. From germline, CDR1 is GTSNPN and CDR2 SVGIG (reference sequence). CDR3 residues: CAWSPSDTQYF. CDR3 DNA: TGTGCCTGGAGTCCCTCAGATACGCAGTATTTT.

J is TRBJ1-2 and V is TRBV5-4; D not certain. This CDR3 has 14 amino acids. The V gene lost 2 bases and the J gene lost 4 bases, with 12 bases spanning the gap. Looked up from germline, CDR1 is SGHNT and CDR2 is YYREEE (reference sequence). The CDR3 region has the DNA TGTGCCAGCAGCTTCGTGTCCGATAGCTATGGCTACACCTTC. Translated, it gives CASSFVSDSYGYTF.

This clone was picked up one time. This chain uses TRBV7-6 with TRBJ2-1; D perhaps matches TRBD1 (5 bases). The germline gives CDR1 SGHVS, CDR2 FNYEAQ. This CDR3 spans 12 amino acids. V was cut by 4 bases and J by 11 bases, with 12 bases left in between. The CDR3 region is CASSSQGRQQFF. CDR3 sequence (DNA): TGTGCCAGCAGCTCCCAGGGAAGGCAGCAGTTCTTC. Full variable domain (missing parts from reference TRBV7-6 and TRBJ2-1): GAGVSQSPRYKVTKRGQDVALRCDPISGHVSLYWYRQALGQGPEFLTYFNYEAQQDKSGLPNDRFSAERPEGSISTLTIQRTEQRDSAMYRCASSSQGRQQFFGPGTRLTVL.

The chain employs TRBV7-3 and TRBJ1-2; 11 bases align to TRBD1. The CDR3 is 18 residues long. V trimming: 5 bases; J trimming: 4 bases; junction bases outside the gene matches: 15. The germline CDR1 and CDR2 sequences are SGHTA and FQGTGA. Here the CDR3 DNA reads TGTGCCAGCAGCCCCCATGAGGACAGGGGGCCCGGGTCCTATGGCTACACCTTC. As protein: CASSPHEDRGPGSYGYTF.

The chain is built from TRBV15 and TRBJ1-2; 9 bases match TRBD1. This CDR3 has 15 residues. V lost 1 base to trimming and J lost 3 bases; unmatched junction nucleotides: 3. CDR1 LNHNV and CDR2 YYDKDF come from the germline V gene (reference sequence). CDR3 nucleotides: TGTGCCACCAGCAGAGTCCGGACAGGGGACTATGGCTACACCTTC. Encoded protein: CATSRVRTGDYGYTF.

V is TRBV9 and J is TRBJ1-4; TRBD1 agrees at 9 bases. The V gene's germline CDR1 is SGDLS and CDR2 YYNGEE. V lost 3 bases, J lost 0 bases, and 12 bases stayed unmatched. This CDR3 is built from 19 residues. The CDR3 spells CASSAPLGTGTATNEKLFF. Written as DNA, the CDR3 is TGTGCCAGCAGCGCACCCCTGGGGACAGGGACGGCAACTAATGAAAAACTGTTTTTT.

This clone has just one count. The V call is TRBV6-1, the J call TRBJ1-4, with D hard to call. The CDR3 runs to 16 residues. Per the germline V gene, CDR1 is MNHNS and CDR2 is SASEGT. The V gene lost 2 bases and the J gene lost 5 bases, with 15 bases spanning the gap. CDR3 DNA: TGTGCCAGCAGTGAAATCGAGGGCGGGAGCAATGAAAAACTGTTTTTT. Its translation: CASSEIEGGSNEKLFF.

The V and J genes are TRBV10-3 and TRBJ1-1, with D perhaps TRBD1 (5 bases). In germline, CDR1 is ENHRY, CDR2 SYGVKD. The CDR3 length is 13 residues. The germline V and J ends were trimmed by 7 bases and 1 base, with 10 bases remaining between them. The CDR3 sequence: CAITGDRNTEAFF. CDR3 coding DNA: TGTGCCATCACCGGAGACAGGAACACTGAAGCTTTCTTT.

This chain connects TRBV6-5 to TRBJ1-2; 10 nucleotides agree with TRBD1. Trimming took 4 bases from V and 6 from J; bases not matched to a gene: 5. The CDR3 runs 14 residues. Germline CDR1 is MNHEY and CDR2 is SVGAGI. This CDR3 reads CASSFGTGVHGYTF. CDR3 nucleotides: TGTGCCAGCAGTTTCGGGACAGGGGTCCATGGCTACACCTTC.

The chain has TRBV14 and TRBJ2-1, with 11 nucleotides matching TRBD2. V shed 4 bases and J 6 bases; nucleotides not matched to a gene: 8. The CDR3 runs 16 residues. CDR1 and CDR2 (germline): SGHDN, FVKESK. The CDR3, as DNA: TGTGCCAGCAGCCTCGTCACTAGCGGGAGTGGCAATGAGCAGTTCTTC. Translation: CASSLVTSGSGNEQFF.

This chain links TRBV6-4 with TRBJ2-1, with TRBD1 matching over 7 bases. The CDR3 is made up of 15 amino acids. The germline gives CDR1 MRHNA, CDR2 SNTAGT. The ends lost 3 bases at V and 8 bases at J; junction bases unmatched: 10. The DNA for the CDR3 is TGTGCCAGCAGTGAAGGGGGCACAGGGAGCGATGAGCAGTTCTTC. It translates to CASSEGGTGSDEQFF.

V is TRBV30 and J is TRBJ2-3; D is unresolved. The CDR3 extends over 13 amino acids. Germline CDR1 and CDR2: GTSNPN and SVGIG (reference sequence). V lost 4 bases, J lost 6 bases, and 14 bases lay in between. The CDR3 loop reads CAWTLSSEDTQYF. CDR3 DNA: TGTGCCTGGACCCTCTCCTCCGAGGATACGCAGTATTTT.

V usage is TRBV6-5 and J usage is TRBJ2-1; 14 positions match TRBD2. Germline trimming cut 4 bases from V and 8 bases from J; bases unmatched to any gene: 7. CDR1 and CDR2 (germline): MNHEY, SVGAGI. The CDR3 totals 16 residues. CDR3 region: CASSFSGTSGGDEQFF. DNA for the CDR3: TGTGCCAGCAGTTTCTCCGGGACTAGCGGGGGTGATGAGCAGTTCTTC.